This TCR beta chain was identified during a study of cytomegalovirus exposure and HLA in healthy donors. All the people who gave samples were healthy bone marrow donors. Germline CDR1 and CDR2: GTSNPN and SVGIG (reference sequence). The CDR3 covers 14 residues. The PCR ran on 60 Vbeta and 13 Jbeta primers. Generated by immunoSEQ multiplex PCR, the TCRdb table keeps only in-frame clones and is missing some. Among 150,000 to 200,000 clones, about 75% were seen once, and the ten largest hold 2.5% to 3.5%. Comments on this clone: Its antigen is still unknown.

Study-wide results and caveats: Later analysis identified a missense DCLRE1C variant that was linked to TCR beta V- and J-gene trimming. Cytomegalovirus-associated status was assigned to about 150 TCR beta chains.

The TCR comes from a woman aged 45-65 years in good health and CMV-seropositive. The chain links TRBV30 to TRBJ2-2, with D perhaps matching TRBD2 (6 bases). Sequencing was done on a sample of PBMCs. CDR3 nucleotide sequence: TGTGCGGGGAAGGGACTGAGGAACACCGGGGAGCTGTTTTTT. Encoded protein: CAGKGLRNTGELFF.